Below are 30 T cell receptor beta chains sequenced from a single sample in a study of glioma-infiltrating T cells after dendritic cell vaccination. Time point in this sample: after dendritic cell vaccination, including at tumor progression/relapse. Measured with immunoSEQ multiplex PCR; TCRdb has only the in-frame clones, and not every one. The table has 50,000 to 75,000 clones, more than 75% seen once. The specimen comprised blood, sampled after dendritic cell vaccination. The receptors originated from a human donor with glioblastoma.

The chain uses TRBV11-2 and TRBJ1-1; a weak D match, TRBD1 (5 bases). CDR3 length equals 13 residues. V was cut by 1 base and J by 7 bases, with 10 bases left in between. Germline lookup yields CDR1 SGHAT and CDR2 FQNNGV. For the CDR3, the DNA is TGTGCCAGCAGCTTAGTCCAGGGCCTTGAAGCTTTCTTT. Encoded protein: CASSLVQGLEAFF.

The chain joins TRBV6-1 to TRBJ2-3; TRBD1 might be the D (6 bases). V shed 1 base and J shed 4 bases, with 15 bases lying between them. Germline-derived CDR1 and CDR2 are MNHNS and SASEGT. This CDR3 has 16 residues. The CDR3 DNA reads as TGTGCCAGCAGTGAAGGGCAGGGGATTTTGGCAGATACGCAGTATTTT. Amino acid sequence: CASSEGQGILADTQYF.

This clone was picked up a small number of times. The chain links TRBV28 to TRBJ1-6, with 7 bases lining up with TRBD1. The CDR3 covers 16 residues. The V segment lost 5 bases and the J segment 2 bases; nucleotides outside the gene matches: 6. Germline CDR1 reads MDHEN; CDR2 reads SYDVKM. The CDR3 loop is CASSLDRDTYNSPLHF. In DNA, the CDR3 is TGTGCCAGCAGTCTCGACAGGGACACCTATAATTCACCCCTCCACTTT.

The chain joins TRBV6-5 to TRBJ1-4; D unclear. V was clipped by 0 bases and J by 8 bases, with 7 bases between them. The germline V gene has CDR1 MNHEY and CDR2 SVGAGI. The CDR3 covers 13 residues. The CDR3 loop reads CASSYSAGEKLFF. The CDR3 DNA sequence: TGTGCCAGCAGTTACTCGGCAGGCGAAAAACTGTTTTTT.

The rearrangement links TRBV19 to TRBJ2-7, with TRBD1 matching over 9 bases. The CDR3 length is 14 residues. Germline loops: CDR1 LNHDA, CDR2 SQIVND (reference sequence). V lost 4 bases, J lost 6 bases, and 7 bases stayed unmatched. The CDR3 sequence: CASSTGTGNGEQYF. In nucleotides, the CDR3 is TGTGCCAGTAGTACAGGGACAGGGAACGGCGAGCAGTACTTC. Looking up the rest from reference TRBV19 and TRBJ2-7 gives the full variable domain: DGGITQSPKYLFRKEGQNVTLSCEQNLNHDAMYWYRQDPGQGLRLIYYSQIVNDFQKGDIAEGYSVSREKKESFPLTVTSAQKNPTAFYLCASSTGTGNGEQYFGPGTRLTVT.

In its sample, this clone was seen a few times. The chain links TRBV4-1 to TRBJ1-3; D perhaps matches TRBD1 (5 bases). Germline CDR1 is MGHRA and CDR2 is YSYEKL. Trimming shortened V by 8 bases and J by 3 bases, and 17 bases separated the two germline ends. The CDR3 spans 15 residues. CDR3 residues: CASRGVGRVGNTIYF. In DNA form, the CDR3 reads TGCGCCAGCCGGGGGGTGGGGCGAGTTGGAAACACCATATATTTT.

The chain couples TRBV5-6 to TRBJ2-1; tentatively, D is TRBD1 (5 bases). The CDR3 spans 16 residues. Trimming shortened V by 3 bases and J by 1 base, and 14 bases separated the two germline ends. Germline CDR1 reads SGHDT; CDR2 reads YYEEEE. This CDR3 reads CASSSWGAGSYNEQFF. CDR3 nucleotides: TGTGCCAGCAGCTCCTGGGGCGCAGGGTCCTACAATGAGCAGTTCTTC.

This clone has more than one count but fewer than ten. The V and J genes are TRBV7-9 and TRBJ2-5; tentative D call: TRBD2 (6 bases). The V gene lost 6 bases and the J gene lost 4 bases, with 18 bases spanning the gap. The germline V gene has CDR1 SEHNR and CDR2 FQNEAQ (reference sequence). This CDR3 contains 15 residues. The CDR3 nucleotides read TGTGCCAGCAGTCCGGGGGTTAGGTTATCAGAGACCCAGTACTTC. Its translation: CASSPGVRLSETQYF.

This clone was detected a few times. The gene calls are TRBV5-4 and TRBJ2-3, with 7 nucleotides matching TRBD2. Trimming at V came to 2 bases and at J to 1 base, leaving 4 bases not matched to a gene. Per germline, CDR1 SGHNT and CDR2 YYREEE (reference sequence). The CDR3 has 15 residues. CDR3 amino acids: CASSFQGGGTDTQYF. As DNA, the CDR3 is TGTGCCAGCAGCTTCCAGGGAGGGGGCACAGATACGCAGTATTTT.

The chain combines TRBV13 with TRBJ2-3, with D uncertain. The CDR3 runs to 14 residues. Trimming took 5 bases from V and 5 from J, leaving 14 bases between them. Germline V CDR1 and CDR2: PRHDT, FYEKMQ (reference sequence). CDR3 nucleotides: TGTGCCAGCAGCCCCCCCCTTTCGCGAGATACGCAGTATTTT. Its translation is CASSPPLSRDTQYF.

This clone was seen once. The V and J genes are TRBV7-9 and TRBJ2-5, with D unclear. Trimming stripped 3 bases from V and 2 bases from J, with 10 bases between. From germline, CDR1 is SEHNR and CDR2 FQNEAQ (reference sequence). This CDR3 is 14 amino acids long. The CDR3 bases are TGTGCCAGCAGCTTCCTCCCTCCTCAAGAGACCCAGTACTTC. It translates to CASSFLPPQETQYF.

The chain has TRBV4-1 and TRBJ1-1, with D tentatively TRBD1 (5 bases). V was trimmed by 6 bases and J by 0 bases, leaving 17 bases between them. The CDR3 runs to 16 residues. Germline CDR1 is MGHRA and CDR2 is YSYEKL. CDR3 region: CASRRITGQMNTEAFF. In nucleotides, the CDR3 is TGCGCCAGCAGACGAATAACTGGACAAATGAACACTGAAGCTTTCTTT.

This clone was counted between two and nine times. This rearrangement joins TRBV4-3 to TRBJ2-3; D might be TRBD2 (7 bases). There are 19 residues in the CDR3. The germline V gene has CDR1 LGHNA and CDR2 YSLEER. V dropped 0 bases and J dropped 1 base, with 20 bases sitting between them. CDR3 sequence: CASSQEGLAGRGRTDTQYF. The CDR3 bases are TGCGCCAGCAGCCAAGAGGGACTGGCTGGGCGGGGGCGCACAGATACGCAGTATTTT.

The chain carries TRBV4-3 and TRBJ2-2; D perhaps matches TRBD2 (5 bases). The CDR3 loop spans 15 amino acids. Trimming removed 2 bases from V and 7 bases from J, with 14 bases in between. Germline V lookup: CDR1 LGHNA, CDR2 YSLEER. In nucleotides, the CDR3 is TGCGCCAGCAGCCAACCGACCGACGGAGGCGGGGAGCTGTTTTTT. Encoded protein: CASSQPTDGGGELFF.

V usage is TRBV11-3 and J usage is TRBJ2-3, with TRBD1 as a possible D gene (5 bases). V was pared by 2 bases and J by 6 bases, with 12 bases between. The CDR3 totals 14 residues. Germline V gene sequence: CDR1 SGHNT, CDR2 YENEEA. This CDR3 is CASSLFLGADTQYF. In DNA form, the CDR3 reads TGTGCCAGCAGCTTATTTCTTGGGGCTGATACGCAGTATTTT.

A remark on this clone: At one boundary the junction diverges from the germline segment, which might be a read error. The gene calls are TRBV6-5 and TRBJ2-7, with 7 bases that match TRBD1. The CDR3 is 14 residues long. Germline CDR1 is MNHEY and CDR2 is SVGAGI. CDR3 amino acids: CAGSRLGTDDEQYF. The DNA for the CDR3 is TGTGCCGGCAGCCGTCTCGGGACAGATGACGAGCAGTACTTC.

The chain has TRBV7-2 and TRBJ1-5; D not resolved. The CDR3 spans 13 residues. Deletions cut 6 bases from V and 4 bases from J, with 10 bases between. Germline V gives CDR1 SGHTA, CDR2 FQGNSA. In DNA form, the CDR3 reads TGTGCCAGCAGGCGGGAATCTAATCAGCCCCAGCATTTT. Its protein product is CASRRESNQPQHF.

In nucleotides, the CDR3 is TGTGCCAGCAGCTCGCCGAGGGGGAGGAACACTGAAGCTTTCTTT. It is translated as CASSSPRGRNTEAFF. The J gene is TRBJ1-1, the V gene TRBV13, with a possible D match to TRBD1 (6 bases). There are 15 residues in the CDR3. Germline V gene data show CDR1 as PRHDT and CDR2 as FYEKMQ (reference sequence). The V gene lost 4 bases and the J gene lost 1 base, with 13 bases spanning the gap.

The chain has TRBV7-3 and TRBJ2-2; TRBD2 matches at 7 bases. The germline CDR1 and CDR2 sequences are SGHTA and FQGTGA. The V gene end was trimmed by 0 bases and the J gene end by 4 bases; junction bases not matched to a gene: 5. This CDR3 is built from 16 residues. The CDR3 is CASSLTFGTTTGELFF. The CDR3 DNA sequence: TGTGCCAGCAGCTTAACGTTTGGGACTACCACCGGGGAGCTGTTTTTT.

This chain uses TRBV10-3 with TRBJ2-1; TRBD1 might be the D (5 bases). Germline V lookup: CDR1 ENHRY, CDR2 SYGVKD. The CDR3 sequence is 12 residues long. The V gene lost 6 bases and the J gene lost 4 bases, with 7 bases spanning the gap. The CDR3 protein is CAIRGDYNEQFF. In DNA form, the CDR3 reads TGTGCCATCAGAGGGGATTACAATGAGCAGTTCTTC.

The chain links TRBV9 to TRBJ2-3, with 12 bases fitting TRBD1. Trimming removed 3 bases from V and 3 bases from J; junction bases left unmatched: 14. Germline CDR1 SGDLS, CDR2 YYNGEE. The length of the CDR3 is 19 residues. The CDR3 DNA sequence: TGTGCCAGCAGCGCTGGGACAGGGGGCCCTAGCGGGGGAACAGATACGCAGTATTTT. Protein: CASSAGTGGPSGGTDTQYF.

This clone was found once. The CDR3 sequence is CSVAEQGLVAPQDTQYF. In DNA form, the CDR3 reads TGCAGCGTTGCGGAACAAGGATTGGTAGCCCCGCAGGATACGCAGTATTTT. The V and J genes are TRBV29-1 and TRBJ2-3; D is unclear. The CDR3 runs 17 residues. The germline V and J ends were trimmed by 4 bases and 6 bases, with 26 bases remaining between them. CDR1 is SQVTM and CDR2 is ANQGSEA in the germline V gene.

V gene TRBV7-6 combines with J gene TRBJ2-1; weak D call: TRBD2 (6 bases). The CDR3 loop spans 15 amino acids. Germline V gives CDR1 SGHVS, CDR2 FNYEAQ. Between the trimmed V and J ends, which lost 1 base and 4 bases, there was a span of 11 bases. The CDR3 coding sequence is TGTGCCAGCAGCTTAGGGGCGGGGACTTACAATGAGCAGTTCTTC. This sequence encodes CASSLGAGTYNEQFF. Full variable domain (remainder filled in from reference TRBV7-6 and TRBJ2-1): GAGVSQSPRYKVTKRGQDVALRCDPISGHVSLYWYRQALGQGPEFLTYFNYEAQQDKSGLPNDRFSAERPEGSISTLTIQRTEQRDSAMYRCASSLGAGTYNEQFFGPGTRLTVL.

This rearrangement joins TRBV4-1 to TRBJ2-3; 8 bases align to TRBD1. The V gene's germline CDR1 is MGHRA and CDR2 YSYEKL. The CDR3 is made up of 20 amino acids. J was trimmed by 0 bases and V by 2 bases; bases with no gene match: 16. Here the CDR3 DNA reads TGCGCCAGCAGCCAAAATTTAGGACCCTGGGACAGGAGGAGCACAGATACGCAGTATTTT. Protein sequence: CASSQNLGPWDRRSTDTQYF.

This chain joins TRBV30 and TRBJ1-6, with D possibly being TRBD1 (5 bases). Germline CDR1 reads GTSNPN; CDR2 reads SVGIG (reference sequence). The CDR3 consists of 13 residues. Trimming shortened V by 3 bases and J by 9 bases, and 12 bases separated the two germline ends. The CDR3 DNA reads as TGTGCCTGGAGCGACAGATTGGGTTCACCCCTCCACTTT. Amino acids: CAWSDRLGSPLHF.

This clone was seen only once. V gene TRBV9 combines with J gene TRBJ2-2, with D unresolved. The germline CDR1 and CDR2 sequences are SGDLS and YYNGEE. This CDR3 region has 16 residues. The V and J ends lost 7 bases and 0 bases respectively, with 16 bases between them. CDR3 bases: TGTGCCAGCCAGTCCCCCGACATATCGAACACCGGGGAGCTGTTTTTT. It encodes CASQSPDISNTGELFF.

About this clone: Germline is not matched at one junction end, which may reflect a read error. Additional DNA sequences in this sample encode the identical CDR3. This sequence joins TRBV10-3 and TRBJ1-6; the D gene is possibly TRBD1 (6 bases). Germline values: CDR1 ENHRY, CDR2 SYGVKD. This CDR3 comprises 15 residues. Here the CDR3 DNA reads TGTGCCATCAGTGAGTCGAGGACAGATAATTCCCCCCTCCACTTT. Translating gives CAISESRTDNSPLHF.

This rearrangement joins TRBV7-9 to TRBJ2-3; 12 positions agree with TRBD1. CDR1 SEHNR and CDR2 FQNEAQ come from the germline V gene (reference sequence). The CDR3 has 16 residues. V gave up 5 bases and J gave up 3 bases; unmatched junction bases: 6. The CDR3 nucleotides read TGTGCCAGCAGCGAAGGGACAGGGGGCTTTACAGATACGCAGTATTTT. Protein: CASSEGTGGFTDTQYF.

The V call is TRBV6-1, the J call TRBJ1-1, with D hard to call. CDR3 length equals 14 residues. V gave up 5 bases and J gave up 0 bases, with 10 bases separating them. CDR1 is MNHNS, CDR2 SASEGT, per germline. The chain's CDR3 is CASSPGGLNTEAFF. CDR3 nucleotide sequence: TGTGCCAGCAGTCCCGGCGGATTGAACACTGAAGCTTTCTTT.

This clone was seen only once. The gene calls are TRBV7-9 and TRBJ1-4, with D possibly TRBD1 on 6 matching bases. V was clipped by 3 bases and J by 4 bases, with 18 bases between them. Germline V gene sequence: CDR1 SEHNR, CDR2 FQNEAQ (reference sequence). CDR3 length: 17 residues. The CDR3 nucleotides are TGTGCCAGCAGCTTTGGATCGGGGGGCGAGGGTAATGAAAAACTGTTTTTT. It codes for CASSFGSGGEGNEKLFF.